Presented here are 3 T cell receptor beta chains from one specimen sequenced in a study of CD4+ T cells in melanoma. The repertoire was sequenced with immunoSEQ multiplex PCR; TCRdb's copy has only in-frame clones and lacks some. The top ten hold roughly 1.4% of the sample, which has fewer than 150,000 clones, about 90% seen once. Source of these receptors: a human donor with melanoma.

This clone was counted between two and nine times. CDR3 residues: CASSERWGTGELFF. The DNA of the CDR3 is TGTGCCAGCAGTGAAAGGTGGGGCACCGGGGAGCTGTTTTTT. The rearrangement links TRBV6-1 to TRBJ2-2; D is uncertain. CDR1 and CDR2 from the germline V gene are MNHNS and SASEGT. CDR3 length equals 14 residues. V lost 2 bases to trimming and J lost 4 bases, with 8 bases between them.

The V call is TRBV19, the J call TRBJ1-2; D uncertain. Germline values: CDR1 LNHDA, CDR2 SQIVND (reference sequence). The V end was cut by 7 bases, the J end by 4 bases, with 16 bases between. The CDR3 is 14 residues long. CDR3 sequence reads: CASISPGEGYGYTF. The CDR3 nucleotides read TGTGCCAGTATCTCGCCCGGGGAGGGCTATGGCTACACCTTC.

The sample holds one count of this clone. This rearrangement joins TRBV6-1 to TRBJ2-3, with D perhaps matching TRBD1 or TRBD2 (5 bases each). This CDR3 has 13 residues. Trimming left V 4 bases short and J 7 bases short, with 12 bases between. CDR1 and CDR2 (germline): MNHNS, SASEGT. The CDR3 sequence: CASSGDPGYTQYF. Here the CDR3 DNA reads TGTGCCAGCAGTGGGGACCCCGGCTATACGCAGTATTTT.